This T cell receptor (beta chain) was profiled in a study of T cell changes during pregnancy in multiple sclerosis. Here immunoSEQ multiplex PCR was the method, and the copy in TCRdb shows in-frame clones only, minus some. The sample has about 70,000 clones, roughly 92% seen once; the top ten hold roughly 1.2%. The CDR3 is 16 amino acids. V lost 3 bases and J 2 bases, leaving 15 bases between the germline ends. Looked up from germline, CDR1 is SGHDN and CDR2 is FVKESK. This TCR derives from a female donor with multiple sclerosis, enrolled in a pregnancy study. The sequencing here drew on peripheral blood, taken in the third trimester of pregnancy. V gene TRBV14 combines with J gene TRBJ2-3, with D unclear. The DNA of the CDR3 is TGTGCCAGCAGCCAGAGGTTTATCGGAGCCACAGATACGCAGTATTTT. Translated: CASSQRFIGATDTQYF.